One sample yielded the 12 T cell receptor beta chains listed below, sequenced in a study of CD8 T cells in Susac syndrome. Reverse transcription of roughly 0.45 to 1 ug RNA was performed with random hexamers. TCRdb reanalysed the immunoSEQ multiplex PCR reads using MiXCR and keeps one entry per CDR3 protein. The sample holds 210,000 or so distinct CDR3 sequences, about 94% seen once. Sequenced material: CD4+ T cells from PBMCs. The origin of the receptors is a human donor with Susac syndrome.

This rearrangement joins TRBV3-1 to TRBJ2-1; tentatively, D is TRBD2 (6 bases). The CDR3 is made up of 17 amino acids. Germline CDR1 and CDR2: LGHDT and YNNKEL (reference sequence). Trimming stripped 0 bases from V and 10 bases from J, with 22 bases between. In nucleotides, the CDR3 is TGTGCCAGCAGCCAAGACCGCGGGACTCACAGCCCCGAGGAGCAGTTCTTC. Protein: CASSQDRGTHSPEEQFF.

The chain recombines TRBV12-3 or TRBV12-4 with TRBJ1-2, with TRBD1 matching over 9 bases. The V and J ends lost 4 bases and 7 bases, in that order; junction bases with no gene match: 19. The CDR3 spans 18 residues. The CDR3, as DNA: TGTGCCAGCAGTTCATCCCGAGTAGACAGGGGGTGGGTCCTTGGCTACACCTTC. Its protein product is CASSSSRVDRGWVLGYTF.

The chain is built from TRBV6-2 or TRBV6-3 and TRBJ1-5; possibly TRBD1 for D (6 bases). Germline assignment: CDR1 MNHEY and CDR2 SVGEGT. Deletions cut 7 bases from V and 4 bases from J, with 11 bases between. CDR3 length: 13 amino acids. The CDR3 sequence is CASNRDGNQPQHF. The CDR3 coding sequence is TGTGCCAGCAACAGGGACGGTAATCAGCCCCAGCATTTT.

The V call is TRBV5-4, the J call TRBJ2-7; D ambiguous. Germline V lookup: CDR1 SGHNT, CDR2 YYREEE (reference sequence). The CDR3 has 14 residues. Trimming took off 0 bases at V and 4 bases at J, with 11 bases between the two ends. CDR3 sequence: CASSLANVGYEQYF. CDR3 coding DNA: TGTGCCAGCAGCTTGGCCAATGTGGGATACGAGCAGTACTTC.

This rearrangement joins TRBV6-5 to TRBJ2-3; D gene uncertain. Germline CDR1 MNHEY, CDR2 SVGAGI. The CDR3 totals 15 residues. Trimming removed 0 bases from V and 1 base from J, with 8 bases in between. This CDR3 reads CASSYSSPGTDTQYF. Written as DNA, the CDR3 is TGTGCCAGCAGTTACTCGTCCCCGGGCACAGATACGCAGTATTTT.

This chain links TRBV7-2 with TRBJ1-6, with D tentatively TRBD1 (5 bases). This CDR3 is 14 amino acids long. Germline V gives CDR1 SGHTA, CDR2 FQGNSA. V dropped 5 bases and J dropped 7 bases, with 12 bases sitting between them. The CDR3 DNA follows: TGTGCCAGCAGCACTTGGGACGGAAATTCACCCCTCCACTTT. This sequence encodes CASSTWDGNSPLHF.

The CDR3 nucleotides are TGTGCCAGCACCTCACCGGGAGGGGGGGAGACCCAGTACTTC. Its translation: CASTSPGGGETQYF. V gene TRBV6-5 combines with J gene TRBJ2-5, with TRBD2 identical over 8 bases. The CDR3 has 14 amino acids. In germline, CDR1 is MNHEY, CDR2 SVGAGI. Unmatched junction bases numbered 9, after V lost 7 bases and J lost 5 bases.

The chain joins TRBV6-5 to TRBJ2-3; D possibly uses TRBD1 or TRBD2 (5 bases each). The V gene's germline CDR1 is MNHEY and CDR2 SVGAGI. Trimming took off 7 bases at V and 6 bases at J, with 17 bases between the two ends. The CDR3 consists of 14 residues. The CDR3 region is CASNPLGDPDTQYF. The CDR3 DNA sequence: TGTGCCAGCAATCCGCTGGGGGACCCTGATACGCAGTATTTT.

The chain recombines TRBV28 with TRBJ1-1, with D possibly matching TRBD1 (5 bases). The V end lost 7 bases, the J end lost 0 bases, and 15 bases lay between the germline ends. Germline V gene lookup returns CDR1 MDHEN and CDR2 SYDVKM. CDR3 length equals 15 residues. CDR3 DNA: TGTGCCAGCACCCTAACCGGGACTGTGAACACTGAAGCTTTCTTT. The encoded protein is CASTLTGTVNTEAFF. Full variable domain (missing parts from reference TRBV28 and TRBJ1-1): DVKVTQSSRYLVKRTGEKVFLECVQDMDHENMFWYRQDPGLGLRLIYFSYDVKMKEKGDIPEGYSVSREKKERFSLILESASTNQTSMYLCASTLTGTVNTEAFFGQGTRLTVV.

The chain combines TRBV19 with TRBJ1-1, with 8 bases identical to TRBD1. Germline V gives CDR1 LNHDA, CDR2 SQIVND (reference sequence). The CDR3 has 14 amino acids. V lost 7 bases and J lost 3; bases outside the gene matches: 7. The CDR3 loop reads CASTQGVGDTEAFF. CDR3 nucleotides: TGTGCCAGTACACAGGGGGTCGGGGACACTGAAGCTTTCTTT.

The chain couples TRBV5-1 to TRBJ2-7, with TRBD1 as a possible D gene (5 bases). This CDR3 has 13 amino acids. The germline gives CDR1 SGHRS, CDR2 YFSETQ. V was cut by 0 bases and J by 7 bases, with 11 bases left in between. CDR3 residues: CASSLAARQEQYF. As DNA, the CDR3 is TGCGCCAGCAGCTTGGCGGCAAGACAGGAGCAGTACTTC.

The chain joins TRBV6-2 or TRBV6-3 to TRBJ1-2, with a possible D match to TRBD1 (6 bases). CDR3 size: 16 residues. CDR1 MNHEY and CDR2 SVGEGT come from the germline V gene. V lost 7 bases to trimming and J lost 5 bases, with 23 bases between them. CDR3 DNA sequence: TGTGCCAGCACCGAAAGCCCGGGACACCTGCTATATGGCTACACCTTC. Its protein is CASTESPGHLLYGYTF.